These 13 T cell receptor beta chains were all obtained from the same sample, sequenced in a study of cytomegalovirus exposure and HLA in healthy donors. The PCR employed 60 Vbeta primers together with 13 Jbeta primers. Measured with immunoSEQ multiplex PCR; TCRdb has only the in-frame clones, and not every one. The sample contains about 190,000 clones, 77% of which appear only once. The sample taken for sequencing was PBMCs. These receptors were obtained from a woman in her thirties in good health and CMV-seropositive.

In this sample, this clone turned up once. In DNA, the CDR3 is TGTGCCAGCTTGGCGGGCTTACTGGAGACCCAGTACTTC. Translated, it gives CASLAGLLETQYF. This sequence joins TRBV18 and TRBJ2-5, with D possibly TRBD2 on 5 matching bases. The CDR3 consists of 13 residues. V lost 7 bases and J 5 bases, leaving 14 bases between the germline ends. CDR1 and CDR2 from the germline V gene are KGHSH and LQKENI.

The V gene is TRBV15, the J gene TRBJ2-5; the D gene is possibly TRBD1 (5 bases). Germline V lookup: CDR1 LNHNV, CDR2 YYDKDF (reference sequence). The CDR3 totals 16 residues. Between the trimmed V and J ends, which lost 1 base and 0 bases, there was a span of 12 bases. The CDR3 loop reads CATSRVGRVDQETQYF. In DNA form, the CDR3 reads TGTGCCACCAGCAGAGTAGGCAGGGTTGACCAAGAGACCCAGTACTTC.

The rearrangement joins TRBV9 to TRBJ1-6; D ambiguous. The germline V and J ends were trimmed by 4 bases and 5 bases, with 13 bases remaining between them. CDR3 length equals 15 residues. Looked up from germline, CDR1 is SGDLS and CDR2 is YYNGEE. The CDR3 here is CASSPTGRDNSPLHF. In DNA, the CDR3 is TGTGCCAGCAGCCCAACCGGGAGAGATAATTCACCCCTCCACTTT.

This sequence joins TRBV7-9 and TRBJ2-1, with D maybe TRBD1 (6 bases). V gave up 5 bases and J gave up 8 bases, with 13 bases separating them. CDR1 SEHNR and CDR2 FQNEAQ come from the germline V gene (reference sequence). The CDR3 runs to 13 residues. The CDR3 loop is CASSIPNRDEQFF. The CDR3 nucleotides read TGTGCCAGCAGCATACCAAACAGGGATGAGCAGTTCTTC.

The genes are TRBV30 and TRBJ2-1; D perhaps matches TRBD1 (5 bases). The germline CDR1 and CDR2 sequences are GTSNPN and SVGIG (reference sequence). V lost 3 bases, J lost 6 bases, and 12 bases lay in between. This CDR3 is 13 amino acids long. DNA for the CDR3: TGTGCCTGGAGAACAGGTTTGGGCAATGAGCAGTTCTTC. Translating gives CAWRTGLGNEQFF.

The count of this clone is one. The chain has TRBV10-1 and TRBJ1-5, with D hard to call. The CDR3 contains 15 residues. V was shortened by 2 bases and J by 3 bases, with 11 bases between the two germline ends. Germline assignment: CDR1 WNHNN and CDR2 SYGVQD (reference sequence). The CDR3, as DNA: TGCGCCAGCAGTGAGGCGGAATATAACAATCAGCCCCAGCATTTT. Translation gives CASSEAEYNNQPQHF.

This chain links TRBV7-2 with TRBJ1-1, with 7 bases fitting TRBD1. CDR3 length equals 14 residues. Per germline, CDR1 SGHTA and CDR2 FQGNSA. After removal of 1 base from V and 3 bases from J, the junction contained 2 bases not matched to a gene. The CDR3 protein is CASSLVTGDTEAFF. CDR3 DNA sequence: TGTGCCAGCAGCTTAGTCACAGGGGACACTGAAGCTTTCTTT.

CDR3 DNA sequence: TGTGTCGCCGCCAGACAGCTGAACACTGAAGCTTTCTTT. It encodes CVAARQLNTEAFF. The chain combines TRBV2 with TRBJ1-1, with D maybe TRBD1 (5 bases). The CDR3 consists of 13 residues. The germline V gene has CDR1 SNHLY and CDR2 FYNNEI.

The rearrangement joins TRBV5-1 to TRBJ2-7; 12 bases align to TRBD1. The V gene end was trimmed by 5 bases and the J gene end by 6 bases; junction bases not matched to a gene: 6. The CDR3 has 14 amino acids. Germline V CDR1 and CDR2: SGHRS, YFSETQ. CDR3 sequence reads: CASSAGTGGTEQYF. CDR3 coding DNA: TGCGCCAGCAGTGCCGGGACAGGGGGCACCGAGCAGTACTTC.

The chain carries TRBV18 and TRBJ2-7; 11 nucleotides agree with TRBD1. CDR1 and CDR2 (germline): KGHSH, LQKENI. V lost 6 bases to trimming and J lost 6 bases; unmatched junction nucleotides: 4. This CDR3 has 13 amino acids. The CDR3 nucleotides read TGTGCCAGCTCCCGGGACAGGGGGAGCGAGCAGTACTTC. It is translated as CASSRDRGSEQYF.

The CDR3 protein is CASSLNRPRINEKLFF. The CDR3 DNA reads as TGCGCCAGCAGCTTGAACAGGCCACGGATTAATGAAAAACTGTTTTTT. The chain couples TRBV5-1 to TRBJ1-4; D possibly corresponds to TRBD1 (5 bases). Trimming pared 1 base from V and 4 bases from J, leaving 14 bases between. The germline V gene has CDR1 SGHRS and CDR2 YFSETQ. This CDR3 region has 16 residues.

Only one count was recorded for this clone. The chain recombines TRBV28 with TRBJ1-1; 7 nucleotides line up with TRBD1. The germline gives CDR1 MDHEN, CDR2 SYDVKM. This CDR3 is 14 amino acids long. Unmatched junction bases numbered 14, after V lost 5 bases and J lost 11 bases. The CDR3 nucleotides read TGTGCCAGCAGTCCGCCGGGACAGTCGTCCGGGGCTTTCTTT. It encodes CASSPPGQSSGAFF.

The rearrangement links TRBV5-6 to TRBJ1-2; D is uncertain. Trimming removed 0 bases at V and 10 bases at J, with 19 bases between. Germline values: CDR1 SGHDT, CDR2 YYEEEE. CDR3 size: 15 residues. This chain's CDR3 is CASSLAGVPKGDYTF. For the CDR3, the DNA is TGTGCCAGCAGCTTGGCCGGGGTACCAAAGGGAGACTACACCTTC.